These T cell receptor beta chains were read from a single sample in a study of CD8 T cells in Susac syndrome. TCRdb itself ran the immunoSEQ multiplex PCR reads through MiXCR, one entry per CDR3 protein. The sample lists some 130,000 distinct CDR3 sequences; nearly 95% were seen once. Input material: CD4+ T cells from PBMCs. The receptors here all came from a human donor in good health. The CDR3 runs from the conserved cysteine through the conserved F or W. D genes are given only for firm matches. Size is omitted from some rows. Given values are once, few, many or a class for expanded clones.

abundance: .
j_gene: TRBJ2-1
v_gene: TRBV3-1
d_gene: .
CDR3aa: CASSPVYGNEQFF
CDR3nt: TGTGCCAGCAGCCCCGTCTATGGGAATGAGCAGTTCTTC

abundance: .
j_gene: TRBJ1-2
v_gene: TRBV2
d_gene: .
CDR3aa: CASSGVRDYGYTF
CDR3nt: TGTGCCAGCAGTGGTGTCAGGGACTATGGCTACACCTTC

abundance: .
j_gene: TRBJ2-7
v_gene: TRBV28
d_gene: .
CDR3aa: CASGPPAYEQYF
CDR3nt: TGTGCCAGCGGCCCCCCAGCCTACGAGCAGTACTTC

abundance: .
j_gene: TRBJ2-3
v_gene: TRBV25-1
d_gene: TRBD2
CDR3aa: CASSEYPGWETSGKHTQYF
CDR3nt: TGTGCCAGCAGTGAATACCCGGGGTGGGAGACTAGCGGGAAACATACGCAGTATTTT

abundance: once
j_gene: TRBJ1-2
v_gene: TRBV6-6
d_gene: .
CDR3aa: CASSDRTQNYGYTF
CDR3nt: TGTGCCAGCAGTGACAGGACGCAGAACTATGGCTACACCTTC

abundance: .
j_gene: TRBJ2-7
v_gene: TRBV28
d_gene: TRBD2
CDR3aa: CASGSSGSYEQYF
CDR3nt: TGTGCCAGCGGCTCTAGCGGGAGCTACGAGCAGTACTTC

abundance: .
j_gene: TRBJ1-2
v_gene: TRBV20-1
d_gene: .
CDR3aa: CSASDRSRYDGYTF
CDR3nt: TGCAGTGCTAGCGACAGGTCCCGCTATGATGGCTACACCTTC

abundance: .
j_gene: TRBJ2-7
v_gene: TRBV20-1
d_gene: TRBD2
CDR3aa: CSAVSGAPSYEQYF
CDR3nt: TGCAGTGCCGTTAGCGGGGCCCCCTCCTACGAGCAGTACTTC

abundance: .
j_gene: TRBJ2-7
v_gene: TRBV20-1
d_gene: .
CDR3aa: CSAIGFAKQPREQYF
CDR3nt: TGCAGTGCTATAGGGTTCGCTAAACAACCGCGAGAGCAGTACTTC

abundance: .
j_gene: TRBJ1-1
v_gene: TRBV6-5
d_gene: TRBD1
CDR3aa: CASRRDRVPNEAFF
CDR3nt: TGTGCCAGCAGACGAGACAGGGTACCGAACGAAGCTTTCTTT

abundance: .
j_gene: TRBJ2-2
v_gene: TRBV5-6
d_gene: TRBD2
CDR3aa: CASSPGLAGVDTGELFF
CDR3nt: TGTGCCAGCAGCCCGGGACTAGCGGGAGTCGACACCGGGGAGCTGTTTTTT

abundance: .
j_gene: TRBJ2-2
v_gene: TRBV19
d_gene: TRBD2
CDR3aa: CASSPHLGAGGPAANTGELFF
CDR3nt: TGTGCCAGTAGTCCCCATTTGGGAGCGGGAGGGCCCGCTGCGAACACCGGGGAGCTGTTTTTT

abundance: .
j_gene: TRBJ1-4
v_gene: TRBV7-9
d_gene: .
CDR3aa: CASSWIVWGQKEKLFF
CDR3nt: TGTGCCAGCAGCTGGATAGTGTGGGGGCAGAAAGAAAAACTGTTTTTT

abundance: .
j_gene: TRBJ1-1
v_gene: TRBV6-1
d_gene: .
CDR3aa: CASRTLGEGLGLSEAFF
CDR3nt: TGTGCCAGCCGAACTCTGGGAGAGGGTTTGGGGCTCTCTGAAGCTTTCTTT

abundance: .
j_gene: TRBJ2-7
v_gene: TRBV5-4
d_gene: TRBD2
CDR3aa: CASSSDSGRYYEQYF
CDR3nt: TGTGCCAGCAGCTCAGATAGCGGGAGGTACTACGAGCAGTACTTC

abundance: .
j_gene: TRBJ2-5
v_gene: TRBV3-1
d_gene: TRBD2
CDR3aa: CASSPTSGVRETQYF
CDR3nt: TGTGCCAGCAGCCCGACTAGCGGGGTTCGGGAGACCCAGTACTTC

abundance: .
j_gene: TRBJ2-1
v_gene: TRBV20-1
d_gene: .
CDR3aa: CSARGPALHEQFF
CDR3nt: TGCAGTGCCAGGGGCCCCGCGCTTCATGAGCAGTTCTTC

abundance: .
j_gene: TRBJ2-2
v_gene: TRBV29-1
d_gene: .
CDR3aa: CSVERGGNTGELFF
CDR3nt: TGCAGCGTTGAACGTGGCGGTAACACCGGGGAGCTGTTTTTT

abundance: .
j_gene: TRBJ2-5
v_gene: TRBV23-1
d_gene: .
CDR3aa: CASSQYFYAGETQYF
CDR3nt: TGCGCCAGCAGTCAATATTTTTACGCTGGGGAGACCCAGTACTTC

abundance: .
j_gene: TRBJ2-2
v_gene: TRBV5-4
d_gene: .
CDR3aa: CASSLVSGTGELFF
CDR3nt: TGTGCCAGCAGCTTGGTTAGCGGCACCGGGGAGCTGTTTTTT

abundance: .
j_gene: TRBJ1-1
v_gene: TRBV3-1
d_gene: .
CDR3aa: CASSPGGAEAFF
CDR3nt: TGTGCCAGCAGCCCCGGAGGTGCCGAAGCTTTCTTT

abundance: .
j_gene: TRBJ1-1
v_gene: TRBV3-1
d_gene: TRBD1
CDR3aa: CASSQTGQGTTEAFF
CDR3nt: TGTGCCAGCAGCCAAACGGGACAGGGTACCACTGAAGCTTTCTTT

abundance: .
j_gene: TRBJ2-7
v_gene: TRBV11-1
d_gene: TRBD1
CDR3aa: CASSRTGSYEQYF
CDR3nt: TGTGCCAGCAGCCGGACAGGAAGCTACGAGCAGTACTTC

abundance: .
j_gene: TRBJ2-6
v_gene: TRBV5-1
d_gene: .
CDR3aa: CASSLRTGFSGANVLTF
CDR3nt: TGCGCCAGCAGCTTACGCACAGGGTTTTCTGGGGCCAACGTCCTGACTTTC

abundance: .
j_gene: TRBJ1-5
v_gene: TRBV3-1
d_gene: TRBD1
CDR3aa: CASSQGQGAVMSQHF
CDR3nt: TGTGCCAGCAGCCAAGGACAGGGGGCGGTTATGTCCCAGCATTTT

abundance: .
j_gene: TRBJ2-4
v_gene: TRBV20-1
d_gene: .
CDR3aa: CSASTVKNIQYF
CDR3nt: TGCAGTGCCTCGACGGTGAAAAACATTCAGTACTTC

abundance: .
j_gene: TRBJ1-1
v_gene: TRBV7-2
d_gene: .
CDR3aa: CASSRGPMNTEAFF
CDR3nt: TGTGCCAGCAGCCGGGGACCCATGAACACTGAAGCTTTCTTT

abundance: .
j_gene: TRBJ1-4
v_gene: TRBV6-1
d_gene: .
CDR3aa: CASSGPQRNEKLFF
CDR3nt: TGTGCCAGCAGTGGACCCCAACGGAATGAAAAACTGTTTTTT

abundance: .
j_gene: TRBJ2-3
v_gene: TRBV7-9
d_gene: .
CDR3aa: CASSQSTDTQYF
CDR3nt: TGTGCCAGCTCACAGAGCACAGATACGCAGTATTTT

abundance: .
j_gene: TRBJ2-7
v_gene: TRBV29-1
d_gene: .
CDR3aa: CSVAGTNGEQYF
CDR3nt: TGCAGCGTTGCCGGGACAAATGGGGAGCAGTACTTC

abundance: .
j_gene: TRBJ2-3
v_gene: TRBV24-1
d_gene: .
CDR3aa: CATSARTDRTDTQYF
CDR3nt: TGTGCCACCAGTGCCCGGACCGATCGCACAGATACGCAGTATTTT

abundance: .
j_gene: TRBJ2-4
v_gene: TRBV4-1
d_gene: .
CDR3aa: CASSQGGGPAKNIQYF
CDR3nt: TGCGCCAGCAGCCAAGGGGGCGGGCCGGCCAAAAACATTCAGTACTTC

abundance: .
j_gene: TRBJ2-2
v_gene: TRBV5-6
d_gene: .
CDR3aa: CASSGEAANTGELFF
CDR3nt: TGTGCCAGCAGCGGTGAGGCGGCGAACACCGGGGAGCTGTTTTTT

abundance: .
j_gene: TRBJ2-1
v_gene: TRBV7-9
d_gene: .
CDR3aa: CASSTGLARRNEQFF
CDR3nt: TGTGCCAGCAGCACCGGTCTAGCGAGACGGAATGAGCAGTTCTTC

abundance: .
j_gene: TRBJ2-1
v_gene: TRBV24-1
d_gene: TRBD2
CDR3aa: CATSDPPGTSGRLYEQFF
CDR3nt: TGTGCCACCAGTGATCCCCCTGGGACTAGCGGGAGGCTCTATGAGCAGTTCTTC

abundance: .
j_gene: TRBJ2-7
v_gene: TRBV7-8
d_gene: .
CDR3aa: CASSLETGRSYEQYF
CDR3nt: TGTGCCAGCAGCTTAGAAACGGGCCGTTCCTACGAGCAGTACTTC

abundance: .
j_gene: TRBJ2-7
v_gene: TRBV28
d_gene: .
CDR3aa: CASSVGLPYEQYF
CDR3nt: TGTGCCAGCAGCGTGGGGTTACCCTACGAGCAGTACTTC

abundance: .
j_gene: TRBJ2-5
v_gene: TRBV25-1
d_gene: .
CDR3aa: CASTAAQTQYF
CDR3nt: TGTGCCAGCACCGCCGCCCAGACCCAGTACTTC

abundance: .
j_gene: TRBJ2-5
v_gene: TRBV5-1
d_gene: TRBD1
CDR3aa: CASSMGQGKETQYF
CDR3nt: TGCGCCAGCAGCATGGGACAGGGGAAAGAGACCCAGTACTTC

abundance: .
j_gene: TRBJ1-5
v_gene: TRBV20-1
d_gene: .
CDR3aa: CSAPVGGLQPQHF
CDR3nt: TGCAGTGCTCCGGTTGGGGGGCTTCAGCCCCAGCATTTT

abundance: few
j_gene: TRBJ2-3
v_gene: TRBV5-1
d_gene: .
CDR3aa: CASSLGQSTDTQYF
CDR3nt: TGCGCCAGCAGCTTGGGACAGTCCACAGATACGCAGTATTTT

abundance: .
j_gene: TRBJ2-5
v_gene: TRBV29-1
d_gene: .
CDR3aa: CSVEDWEPGKTQYF
CDR3nt: TGCAGCGTTGAAGATTGGGAGCCGGGGAAGACCCAGTACTTC